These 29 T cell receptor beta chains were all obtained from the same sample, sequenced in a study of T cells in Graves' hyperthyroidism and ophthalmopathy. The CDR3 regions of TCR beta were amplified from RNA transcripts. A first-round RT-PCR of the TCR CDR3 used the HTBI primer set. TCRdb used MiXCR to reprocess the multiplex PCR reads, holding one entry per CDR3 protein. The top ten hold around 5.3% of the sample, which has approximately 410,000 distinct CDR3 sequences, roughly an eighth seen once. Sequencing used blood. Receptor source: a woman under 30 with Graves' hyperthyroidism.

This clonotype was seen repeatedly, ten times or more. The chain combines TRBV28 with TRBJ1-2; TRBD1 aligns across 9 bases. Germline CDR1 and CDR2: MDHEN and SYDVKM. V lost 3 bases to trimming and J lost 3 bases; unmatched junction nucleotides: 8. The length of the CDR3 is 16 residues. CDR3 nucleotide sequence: TGTGCCAGCAGTTTGTTAGGGGGACAGGGCGACTATGGCTACACCTTC. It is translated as CASSLLGGQGDYGYTF.

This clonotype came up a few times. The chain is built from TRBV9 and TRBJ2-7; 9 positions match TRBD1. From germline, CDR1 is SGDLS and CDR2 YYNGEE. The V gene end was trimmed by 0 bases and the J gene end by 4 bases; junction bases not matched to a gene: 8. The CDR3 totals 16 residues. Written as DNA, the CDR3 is TGTGCCAGCAGCGTAGGATCCGGGACAGGGTCATACGAGCAGTACTTC. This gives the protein CASSVGSGTGSYEQYF. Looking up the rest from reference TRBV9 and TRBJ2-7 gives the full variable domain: DSGVTQTPKHLITATGQRVTLRCSPRSGDLSVYWYQQSLDQGLQFLIQYYNGEERAKGNILERFSAQQFPDLHSELNLSSLELGDSALYFCASSVGSGTGSYEQYFGPGTRLTVT.

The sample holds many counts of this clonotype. The CDR3 sequence: CSVVRDRRNEQYF. CDR3 DNA: TGCAGCGTTGTACGGGACAGGAGAAACGAGCAGTACTTC. This chain connects TRBV29-1 to TRBJ2-7, with 8 bases lining up with TRBD1. The length of the CDR3 is 13 residues. The germline V gene encodes CDR1 SQVTM and CDR2 ANQGSEA. Unmatched junction bases numbered 7, after V lost 4 bases and J lost 5 bases.

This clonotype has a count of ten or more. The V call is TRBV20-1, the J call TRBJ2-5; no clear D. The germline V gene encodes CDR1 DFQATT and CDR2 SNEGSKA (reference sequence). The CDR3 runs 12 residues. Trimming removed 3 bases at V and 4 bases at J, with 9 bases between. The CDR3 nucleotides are TGCAGTGCTAGTGGATTACTAGAGACCCAGTACTTC. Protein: CSASGLLETQYF.

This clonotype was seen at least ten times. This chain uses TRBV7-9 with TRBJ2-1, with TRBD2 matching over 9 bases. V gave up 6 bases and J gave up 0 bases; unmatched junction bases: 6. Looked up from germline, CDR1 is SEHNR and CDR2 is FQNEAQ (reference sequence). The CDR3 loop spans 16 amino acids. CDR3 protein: CASSRNSGSSYNEQFF. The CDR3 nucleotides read TGTGCCAGCAGTCGAAATAGCGGGAGCTCCTACAATGAGCAGTTCTTC.

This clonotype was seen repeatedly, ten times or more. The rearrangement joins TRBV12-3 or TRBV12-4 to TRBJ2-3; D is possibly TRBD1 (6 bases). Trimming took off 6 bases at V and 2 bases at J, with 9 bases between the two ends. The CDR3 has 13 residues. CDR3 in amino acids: CASSQGFTDTQYF. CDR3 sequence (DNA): TGTGCCAGCAGCCAGGGGTTCACAGATACGCAGTATTTT.

The DNA of the CDR3 is TGTGCCAGCAGCTTTCAGGGGGCCAACGAGCAGTACTTC. Its protein is CASSFQGANEQYF. The chain couples TRBV7-9 to TRBJ2-7; 8 nucleotides match TRBD1. This CDR3 has 13 amino acids. Germline V gives CDR1 SEHNR, CDR2 FQNEAQ (reference sequence). Germline trimming cut 3 bases from V and 5 bases from J; bases unmatched to any gene: 3.

The CDR3 bases are TGTGCCAGCAGTTTTGGGCGGTTCAATCAGCCCCAGCATTTT. Translating gives CASSFGRFNQPQHF. V gene TRBV28 combines with J gene TRBJ1-5; D is undetermined. The V and J ends lost 3 bases and 3 bases respectively, with 9 bases between them. Germline CDR1 MDHEN, CDR2 SYDVKM. The CDR3 contains 14 residues.

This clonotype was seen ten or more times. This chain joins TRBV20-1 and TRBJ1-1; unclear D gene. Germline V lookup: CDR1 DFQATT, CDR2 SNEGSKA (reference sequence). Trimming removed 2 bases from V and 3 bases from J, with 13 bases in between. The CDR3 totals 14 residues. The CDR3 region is CSARPTDGHTEAFF. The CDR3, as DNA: TGCAGTGCTAGACCGACGGACGGCCACACTGAAGCTTTCTTT.

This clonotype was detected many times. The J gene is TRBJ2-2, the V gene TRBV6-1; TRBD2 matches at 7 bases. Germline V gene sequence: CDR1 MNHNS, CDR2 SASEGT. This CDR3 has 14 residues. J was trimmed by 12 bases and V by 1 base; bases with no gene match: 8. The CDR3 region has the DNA TGTGCCAGCAGTGAAGTCGGTACGGGGGGAAAGCTGTTTTTT. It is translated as CASSEVGTGGKLFF.

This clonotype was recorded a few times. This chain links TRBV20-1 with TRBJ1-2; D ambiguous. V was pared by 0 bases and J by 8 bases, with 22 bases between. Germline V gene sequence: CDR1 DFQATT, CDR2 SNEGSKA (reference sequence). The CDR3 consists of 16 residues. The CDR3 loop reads CSARDWRSTQSRGYTF. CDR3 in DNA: TGCAGTGCTAGAGATTGGCGAAGTACTCAAAGCAGGGGCTACACCTTC.

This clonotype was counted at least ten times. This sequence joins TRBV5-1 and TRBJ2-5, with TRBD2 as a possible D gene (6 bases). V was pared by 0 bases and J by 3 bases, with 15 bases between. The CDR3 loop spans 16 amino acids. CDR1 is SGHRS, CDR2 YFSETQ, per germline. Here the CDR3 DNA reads TGCGCCAGCAGCTTGGTTTGGGGGGATGGAAAAGAGACCCAGTACTTC. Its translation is CASSLVWGDGKETQYF.

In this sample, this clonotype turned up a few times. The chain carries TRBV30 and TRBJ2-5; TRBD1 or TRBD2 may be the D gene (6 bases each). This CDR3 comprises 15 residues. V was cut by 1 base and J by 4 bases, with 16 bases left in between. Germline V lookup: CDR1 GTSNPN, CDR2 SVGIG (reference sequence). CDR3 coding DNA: TGTGCCTGGAGTGGGGGGGCAGTCTTGGGAGAGACCCAGTACTTC. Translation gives CAWSGGAVLGETQYF.

The DNA for the CDR3 is TGTGCCAGCAGTGCAGGGGGACAGGGGGGAATAAGCTATGGCTACACCTTC. Translation gives CASSAGGQGGISYGYTF. The rearrangement joins TRBV6-1 to TRBJ1-2; 11 nucleotides match TRBD1. This CDR3 contains 17 residues. The junction had 11 bases not matched to a gene; V was cut back by 4 bases and J by 4 bases. Germline CDR1 MNHNS, CDR2 SASEGT.

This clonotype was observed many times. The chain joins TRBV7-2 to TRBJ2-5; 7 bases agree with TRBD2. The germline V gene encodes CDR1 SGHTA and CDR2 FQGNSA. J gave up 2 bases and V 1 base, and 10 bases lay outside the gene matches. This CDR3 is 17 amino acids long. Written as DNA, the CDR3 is TGTGCCAGCAGCTTAGGTTTTGGAACGGGAGGACAAGAGACCCAGTACTTC. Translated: CASSLGFGTGGQETQYF.

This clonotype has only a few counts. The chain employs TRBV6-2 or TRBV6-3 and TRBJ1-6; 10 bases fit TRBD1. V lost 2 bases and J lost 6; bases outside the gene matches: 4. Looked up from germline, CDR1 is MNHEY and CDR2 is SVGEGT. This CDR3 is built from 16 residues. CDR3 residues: CASSYRTGGSNSPLHF. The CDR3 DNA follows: TGTGCCAGCAGTTACCGGACAGGGGGAAGTAATTCACCCCTCCACTTT.

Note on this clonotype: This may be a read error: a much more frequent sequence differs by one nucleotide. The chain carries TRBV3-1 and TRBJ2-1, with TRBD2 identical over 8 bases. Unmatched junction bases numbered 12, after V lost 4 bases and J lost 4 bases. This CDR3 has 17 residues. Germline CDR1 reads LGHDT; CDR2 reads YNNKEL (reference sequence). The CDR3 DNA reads TGTGCCAGCAGCCCAGAGGCAACTAGCGGAGCATACAATGAGCAGTTCTTC. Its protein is CASSPEATSGAYNEQFF.

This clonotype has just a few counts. Here the CDR3 DNA reads TGTGCCAGCAGCTTGGAGGGACAGGGCTTCTACGAGCAGTTCTTC. This codes for CASSLEGQGFYEQFF. V is TRBV5-4 and J is TRBJ2-7; 9 bases match TRBD1. The J call may be mistaken, given a closer DNA end match to TRBJ2-1. CDR1 is SGHNT and CDR2 is YYREEE in the germline V gene (reference sequence). The CDR3 is 15 amino acids.

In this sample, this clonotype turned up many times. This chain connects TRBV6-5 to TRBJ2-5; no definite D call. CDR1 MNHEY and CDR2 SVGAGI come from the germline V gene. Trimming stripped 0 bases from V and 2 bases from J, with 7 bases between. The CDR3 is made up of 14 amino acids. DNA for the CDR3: TGTGCCAGCAGTTACTCTGGATTACAAGAGACCCAGTACTTC. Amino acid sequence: CASSYSGLQETQYF.

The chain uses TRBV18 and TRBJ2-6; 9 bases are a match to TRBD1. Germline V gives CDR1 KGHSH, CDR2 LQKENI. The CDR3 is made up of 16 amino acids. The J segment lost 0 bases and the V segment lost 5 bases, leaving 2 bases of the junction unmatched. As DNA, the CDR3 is TGTGCCAGCTCAGGGACAGGGAGCTCTGGGGCCAACGTCCTGACTTTC. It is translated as CASSGTGSSGANVLTF.

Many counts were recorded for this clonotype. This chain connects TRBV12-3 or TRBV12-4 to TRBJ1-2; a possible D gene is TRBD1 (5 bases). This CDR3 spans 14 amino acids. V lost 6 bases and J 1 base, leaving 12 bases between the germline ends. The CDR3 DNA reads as TGTGCCAGCAGCCCGGGGACGGTTAACTATGGCTACACCTTC. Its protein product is CASSPGTVNYGYTF.

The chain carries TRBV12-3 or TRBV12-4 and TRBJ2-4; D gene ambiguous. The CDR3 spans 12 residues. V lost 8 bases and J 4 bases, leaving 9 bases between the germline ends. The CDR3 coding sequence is TGTGCCAGCTGTAGCAGTAAAAACATTCAGTACTTC. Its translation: CASCSSKNIQYF.

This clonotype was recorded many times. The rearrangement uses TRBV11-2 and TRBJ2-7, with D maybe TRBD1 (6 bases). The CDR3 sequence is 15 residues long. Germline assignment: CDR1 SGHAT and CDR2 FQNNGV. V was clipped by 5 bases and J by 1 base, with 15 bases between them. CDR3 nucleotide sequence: TGTGCCAGCAGCCCGAGGGCTAGGGGGTCCTACGAGCAGTACTTC. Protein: CASSPRARGSYEQYF. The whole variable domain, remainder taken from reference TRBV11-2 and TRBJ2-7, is EAGVAQSPRYKIIEKRQSVAFWCNPISGHATLYWYQQILGQGPKLLIQFQNNGVVDDSQLPKDRFSAERLKGVDSTLKIQPAKLEDSAVYLCASSPRARGSYEQYFGPGTRLTVT.

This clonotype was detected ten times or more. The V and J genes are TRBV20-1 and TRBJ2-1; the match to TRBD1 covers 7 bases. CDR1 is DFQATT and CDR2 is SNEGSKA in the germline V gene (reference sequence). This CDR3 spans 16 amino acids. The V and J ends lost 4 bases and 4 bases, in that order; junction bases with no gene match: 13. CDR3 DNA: TGCAGTGCTACGAGCAGGGACAGTAACTTTTACAATGAGCAGTTCTTC. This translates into CSATSRDSNFYNEQFF.

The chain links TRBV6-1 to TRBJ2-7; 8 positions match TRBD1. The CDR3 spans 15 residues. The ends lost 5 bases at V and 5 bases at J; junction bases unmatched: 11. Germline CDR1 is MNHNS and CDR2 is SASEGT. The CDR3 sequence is CASSPYRDRPHEQYF. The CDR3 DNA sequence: TGTGCCAGCAGTCCCTACCGGGACAGGCCCCACGAGCAGTACTTC.

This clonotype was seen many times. The CDR3 sequence is CASSSRLSSNQPQHF. For the CDR3, the DNA is TGTGCCAGCAGCTCCCGCTTGTCCAGCAATCAGCCCCAGCATTTT. The V gene is TRBV11-1, the J gene TRBJ1-5; D is undetermined. The CDR3 runs to 15 residues. V shed 4 bases and J shed 1 base, with 11 bases lying between them. Germline CDR1 SGHAT, CDR2 FQDESV (reference sequence).

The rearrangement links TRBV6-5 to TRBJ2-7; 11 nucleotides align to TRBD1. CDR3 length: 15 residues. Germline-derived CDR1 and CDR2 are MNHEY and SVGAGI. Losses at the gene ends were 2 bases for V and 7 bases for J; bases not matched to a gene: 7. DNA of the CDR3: TGTGCCAGCAGTTACGGGGACAGGGGGGTGAGGGAGCAGTACTTC. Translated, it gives CASSYGDRGVREQYF.

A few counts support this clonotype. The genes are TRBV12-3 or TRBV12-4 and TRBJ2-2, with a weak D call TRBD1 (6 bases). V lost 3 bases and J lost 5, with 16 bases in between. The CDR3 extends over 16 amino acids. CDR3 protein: CASSFLGAGVTGELFF. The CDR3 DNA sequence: TGTGCCAGCAGTTTCTTGGGGGCAGGGGTGACCGGGGAGCTGTTTTTT.

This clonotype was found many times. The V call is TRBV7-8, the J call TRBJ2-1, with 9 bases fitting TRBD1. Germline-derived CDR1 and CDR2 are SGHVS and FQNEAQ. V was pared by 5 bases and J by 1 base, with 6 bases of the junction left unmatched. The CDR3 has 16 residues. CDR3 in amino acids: CASSPHRGPSYNEQFF. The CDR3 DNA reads TGTGCCAGCAGCCCCCACAGGGGGCCTTCCTACAATGAGCAGTTCTTC.